This TCR beta chain was found in a study of blood T cell repertoires in COVID-19. Study at large: Both acute and convalescent COVID-19 samples were obtained from the United States, Italy and Spain. PBMCs, B-cell-depleted T cells, or T cells provided the cDNA or gDNA that made up the material.

Germline CDR1 is MRHNA and CDR2 is SNTAGT. The CDR3 has 13 residues. The ends were cut back, 0 bases at V and 4 bases at J, with 7 bases in the middle. Per the authors' pipeline: Estimated nucleated cell counts came from reference gene primer amplification. Sequenced by immunoSEQ multiplex PCR; TCRdb stores in-frame clones only, minus some. That table is the source of V, J and clone size, and D and trimming were worked out from the DNA. The sample shows tens of thousands of clones, approximately 89% of them seen only once. The receptor comes from a human donor in a cohort sampled during active COVID-19. Sequencing used peripheral blood. The chain uses TRBV6-4 and TRBJ2-7; unclear D gene. The CDR3 coding sequence is TGTGCCAGCAGTGACTCTACATTTTACGAGCAGTACTTC. This sequence encodes CASSDSTFYEQYF.